The 8 T cell receptor beta chains presented below share a single source sample, sequenced in a study of T-cell memory formation after mild COVID-19. TCRdb fed the 5' RACE reads into MiXCR, producing one record per CDR3 protein. The repertoire holds hundreds of thousands of distinct CDR3 sequences, with 18% as singletons. The specimen was PBMCs or a T cell subset sorted from them (not recorded which). Receptor source: an adult woman who had mild COVID-19 (a few samples of this study predate the infection). Cell type and time point are not known.

This clonotype has a handful of counts. The chain recombines TRBV10-3 with TRBJ2-2; weak D call: TRBD2 (5 bases). Germline V gene lookup returns CDR1 ENHRY and CDR2 SYGVKD. V was pared by 4 bases and J by 0 bases, with 12 bases between. This CDR3 region has 16 residues. The CDR3 DNA reads TGTGCCATCAGTGGAGGAGGTCCCGCGAACACCGGGGAGCTGTTTTTT. This codes for CAISGGGPANTGELFF.

The gene calls are TRBV3-1 and TRBJ2-2, with no clear D. The germline CDR1 and CDR2 sequences are LGHDT and YNNKEL (reference sequence). CDR3 size: 16 residues. V dropped 3 bases and J dropped 0 bases, with 11 bases sitting between them. The DNA for the CDR3 is TGTGCCAGCAGCCAGGGTACCCTCGCGAACACCGGGGAGCTGTTTTTT. Amino acids: CASSQGTLANTGELFF.

This rearrangement joins TRBV20-1 to TRBJ1-5; TRBD1 aligns across 10 bases. CDR1 and CDR2 (germline): DFQATT, SNEGSKA (reference sequence). This CDR3 spans 15 amino acids. J gave up 4 bases and V 7 bases, and 10 bases lay outside the gene matches. CDR3 in amino acids: CSVGTGVRRNQPQHF. CDR3 coding DNA: TGCAGTGTGGGGACAGGGGTACGTAGAAATCAGCCCCAGCATTTT.

The V and J genes are TRBV7-8 and TRBJ1-2, with D unclear. This CDR3 contains 15 residues. Trimming took off 2 bases at V and 2 bases at J, with 12 bases between the two ends. Germline CDR1 is SGHVS and CDR2 is FQNEAQ. The DNA for the CDR3 is TGTGCCAGCAGCTTACTATCGGAGACCAACTATGGCTACACCTTC. This translates into CASSLLSETNYGYTF.

The chain uses TRBV12-3 or TRBV12-4 and TRBJ1-2; D remains ambiguous. The CDR3 has 12 residues. V was shortened by 5 bases and J by 8 bases, with 12 bases between the two germline ends. The CDR3 coding sequence is TGTGCCAGCAGTCCCGGGCTCTGGGGCTACACCTTC. Protein product: CASSPGLWGYTF.

CDR3 protein: CASSLSFVEETQYF. CDR3 DNA sequence: TGTGCCAGCAGCCTCTCGTTTGTAGAAGAGACCCAGTACTTC. The chain recombines TRBV7-9 with TRBJ2-5; no reliable D call. Germline V gene sequence: CDR1 SEHNR, CDR2 FQNEAQ (reference sequence). Trimming took 5 bases from V and 3 from J, leaving 13 bases between them. This CDR3 is built from 14 residues.

The V gene is TRBV27, the J gene TRBJ1-2, with unresolved D. The V gene's germline CDR1 is MNHEY and CDR2 SMNVEV (reference sequence). There are 15 residues in the CDR3. V lost 3 bases, J lost 4 bases, and 15 bases lay in between. The CDR3, as DNA: TGTGCCAGCAGTTTTAAAAGAATCAGTGGCTATGGCTACACCTTC. Translated: CASSFKRISGYGYTF.

This chain uses TRBV5-5 with TRBJ1-1; D might be TRBD1 (5 bases). The length of the CDR3 is 15 residues. Germline V gene sequence: CDR1 SGHKS, CDR2 YYEKEE (reference sequence). The ends were cut back, 0 bases at V and 5 bases at J, with 14 bases in the middle. CDR3 DNA sequence: TGTGCCAGCAGCTTGGGGGTCGGGACGGGGACTGAAGCTTTCTTT. Protein sequence: CASSLGVGTGTEAFF.